This T cell receptor (beta chain) was captured by sequencing in a study of CDR3 diversity in severe acne (dated by TCRdb to the late 2010s). This clonotype was seen only a few times. The antigen this receptor binds is unknown. The sample holds no much larger clone one base away, and base qualities are not on file. The library came from PCR. Sequencing instrument: Illumina HiSeq 2000. The public reads were quality trimmed at Q25 with fastp and then assembled into clones with MiXCR by TCRdb, keeping productive beta chains. One record per CDR3 amino acid sequence lists the most common genes and DNA. Present in this sample are some 85,000 distinct CDR3 sequences, roughly 49% of which were seen just once. Approximately 10% of the sample belongs to the ten largest clones. The V end loses 4 bases and the J end loses 7 bases, and a stretch of 10 bases separates them. CDR1 MNHEY and CDR2 SMNVEV were looked up in the germline V gene (reference sequence). The CDR3 starts with the cysteine, ends with the phenylalanine, and has 13 residues. Only the CDR3 region is kept as DNA, spanning 39 bases read in frame from base 1.

The sample comprised blood. The receptor was derived from a male donor with severe acne vulgaris. Recombination joined TRBV27 with TRBJ2-2, with an unclear D gene assignment. The CDR3 is CASSSLLGGELFF. In nucleotide form, the sequence is TGTGCCAGCAGTTCCCTCCTCGGCGGGGAGCTGTTTTTT.